The sample holds a few counts of the clone carrying this T cell receptor beta chain. This sample was included in a study of CD8 T cells in ankylosing spondylitis. TCRdb independently ran MiXCR on the 5' RACE reads; one entry per CDR3 protein. The table includes about 160,000 distinct CDR3 sequences, about 17% detected once. Germline V gives CDR1 DFQATT, CDR2 SNEGSKA (reference sequence). V was clipped by 3 bases and J by 0 bases; unmatched bases: 10. The CDR3 length is 17 residues. The specimen was blood, either unsorted or a sorted T cell fraction (not recorded which). This sequence joins TRBV20-1 and TRBJ1-5; 8 nucleotides match TRBD1. This clonotype originated in a male donor with ankylosing spondylitis or in good health (not recorded which). As DNA, the CDR3 is TGCAGTGCTAGCCGGGGGGGCAGGGGGCTTAGCAATCAGCCCCAGCATTTT. Protein product: CSASRGGRGLSNQPQHF.